These T cell receptor beta chains were read from a single sample in a study of technical replicates of blood from a few donors. Clones were sequenced by immunoSEQ multiplex PCR, and TCRdb holds only the in-frame ones, with some missing. Of more than 70,000 clones in the sample, nearly 98% were seen once. Source material: T cells isolated from PBMCs. Receptors were obtained from a human donor in good health. Both conserved end residues are part of each CDR3. Fields, in order: V gene, D gene, clone size, J gene, CDR3 DNA, CDR3 protein. The D gene is left open where the match is weak. Where a row states a size, it is once, few, many or the class of an expanded clone; other rows omit it.

v_call: TRBV2; d_call: TRBD2; clone_size: -; j_call: TRBJ2-2; cdr3_nt: TGTGCTTCTGTCCCGGCTAGCGGGAACACCGGGGAGCTGTTTTTT; cdr3_aa: CASVPASGNTGELFF
v_call: TRBV4-2; d_call: -; clone_size: -; j_call: TRBJ2-5; cdr3_nt: TGTGCCAGCAGCCAAGGGGGGGGCGCGGCTGGGGAGACCCAGTACTTC; cdr3_aa: CASSQGGGAAGETQYF
v_call: TRBV21-1; d_call: -; clone_size: -; j_call: TRBJ2-3; cdr3_nt: TGTGCCAGTAGCAGCGGGAGTGTTTGGACAGATACGCAGTATTTT; cdr3_aa: CASSSGSVWTDTQYF
v_call: TRBV13; d_call: TRBD1; clone_size: -; j_call: TRBJ1-1; cdr3_nt: TGTGCCAGCAGCTACCAGGGGGGTGAAGCTTTCTTT; cdr3_aa: CASSYQGGEAFF
v_call: TRBV14; d_call: -; clone_size: -; j_call: TRBJ2-1; cdr3_nt: TGTGCCAGCAGCTTGGGGGGGCTGTTCTACAATGAGCAGTTCTTC; cdr3_aa: CASSLGGLFYNEQFF
v_call: TRBV5-1; d_call: -; clone_size: -; j_call: TRBJ1-5; cdr3_nt: TGCGCCAGCAGCGCCGGTGAACTTAAAGACAGACGCAATCAGCCCCAGCATTTT; cdr3_aa: CASSAGELKDRRNQPQHF
v_call: TRBV18; d_call: TRBD1; clone_size: -; j_call: TRBJ1-2; cdr3_nt: TGTGCCAGCTCAGCAGACAGGGCGCTTAACTATGGCTACACCTTC; cdr3_aa: CASSADRALNYGYTF
v_call: TRBV10-3; d_call: -; clone_size: -; j_call: TRBJ1-1; cdr3_nt: TGTGCCATTTCAGGGATGGCGGACACTGAAGCTTTCTTT; cdr3_aa: CAISGMADTEAFF
v_call: TRBV7-7; d_call: -; clone_size: -; j_call: TRBJ1-4; cdr3_nt: TGTGCTAGCAGCCCGATCGACAGTAGTGGCGAAAAACTGTTTTTT; cdr3_aa: CASSPIDSSGEKLFF
v_call: TRBV6-5; d_call: -; clone_size: -; j_call: TRBJ2-5; cdr3_nt: TGTGCCAGCGGGGGGTCGGTCGGAGAGACCCAGTACTTC; cdr3_aa: CASGGSVGETQYF
v_call: TRBV4-2; d_call: TRBD1; clone_size: -; j_call: TRBJ1-2; cdr3_nt: TGTGCCAGCAGCCAAGATTTAATAGGGACAGGGGGAGGGGATAACTATGGCTACACCTTC; cdr3_aa: CASSQDLIGTGGGDNYGYTF
v_call: TRBV21-1; d_call: -; clone_size: -; j_call: TRBJ1-2; cdr3_nt: TGTGCCAGCAGCACTATCCTGACGAAGACAGGGACCCTTAACTATGGCTACACCTTC; cdr3_aa: CASSTILTKTGTLNYGYTF
v_call: TRBV2; d_call: -; clone_size: -; j_call: TRBJ2-3; cdr3_nt: TGTGCCAGCAGTACCCGCCGAACAGTAAGCACAGATACGCAGTATTTT; cdr3_aa: CASSTRRTVSTDTQYF
v_call: TRBV5-1; d_call: TRBD1; clone_size: -; j_call: TRBJ2-5; cdr3_nt: TGCGCCAGCAGCATCACAGGGGTGGGAGAGACCCAGTACTTC; cdr3_aa: CASSITGVGETQYF
v_call: TRBV5-3; d_call: -; clone_size: -; j_call: TRBJ2-1; cdr3_nt: TGTGCCAGAAGCTTGTCCACTAGCCCACTCAATGAGCAGTTCTTC; cdr3_aa: CARSLSTSPLNEQFF
v_call: TRBV12-5; d_call: -; clone_size: -; j_call: TRBJ1-1; cdr3_nt: TGTGCTAGTGGTTTGGTATTATTGTCTCGGGGGGGAAACACTGAAGCTTTCTTT; cdr3_aa: CASGLVLLSRGGNTEAFF
v_call: TRBV19; d_call: TRBD1; clone_size: once; j_call: TRBJ1-4; cdr3_nt: TGTGCCAGTAAGGACAGGGTCATAGGTGAAAAACTGTTTTTT; cdr3_aa: CASKDRVIGEKLFF
v_call: TRBV29-1; d_call: -; clone_size: -; j_call: TRBJ1-2; cdr3_nt: TGCAGCGTTGATGAGAGTAGCTATGGCTACACCTTC; cdr3_aa: CSVDESSYGYTF
v_call: TRBV11-3; d_call: -; clone_size: -; j_call: TRBJ1-1; cdr3_nt: TGTGCCAGCAGCGCAAAATGGCCAGGGGCTGAAGCTTTCTTT; cdr3_aa: CASSAKWPGAEAFF
v_call: TRBV5-1; d_call: -; clone_size: -; j_call: TRBJ2-5; cdr3_nt: TGCGCCAGTGATGGGGGGGAGACCCAGTACTTC; cdr3_aa: CASDGGETQYF
v_call: TRBV29-1; d_call: TRBD1; clone_size: -; j_call: TRBJ1-1; cdr3_nt: TGCAGCGTTCCGGGCAGGGGGCTAAAAAGGGACACTGAAGCTTTCTTT; cdr3_aa: CSVPGRGLKRDTEAFF
v_call: TRBV28; d_call: -; clone_size: -; j_call: TRBJ1-1; cdr3_nt: TGTGCCAGCAGTTTAGGAGGAGGGGCCAACACTGAAGCTTTCTTT; cdr3_aa: CASSLGGGANTEAFF
v_call: TRBV6-5; d_call: -; clone_size: -; j_call: TRBJ1-1; cdr3_nt: TGTGCCAGCAGGACAGGACTTAACACTGAAGCTTTCTTT; cdr3_aa: CASRTGLNTEAFF
v_call: TRBV11-2; d_call: -; clone_size: -; j_call: TRBJ1-3; cdr3_nt: TGTGCCAGCAGCTTAGAACTGGGCTACTCAAACACCATATATTTT; cdr3_aa: CASSLELGYSNTIYF
v_call: TRBV7-6; d_call: TRBD1; clone_size: -; j_call: TRBJ1-1; cdr3_nt: TGTGCCAGCAGCTTGTCAGGGGGCGATTTCGCGTCAGAGGCTTTCTTT; cdr3_aa: CASSLSGGDFASEAFF
v_call: TRBV9; d_call: TRBD1; clone_size: -; j_call: TRBJ2-1; cdr3_nt: TGTGCCAGCAGCGTATGGGGACAGGGGTATGAGCAGTTCTTC; cdr3_aa: CASSVWGQGYEQFF
v_call: TRBV5-1; d_call: TRBD2; clone_size: -; j_call: TRBJ2-1; cdr3_nt: TGCGCCAGCAATTTGCCTAGCGGGGTCTCCTACAATGAGCAGTTCTTC; cdr3_aa: CASNLPSGVSYNEQFF
v_call: TRBV11-2; d_call: -; clone_size: -; j_call: TRBJ2-1; cdr3_nt: TGTGCCAGCATTCGGTACAATGAGCAGTTCTTC; cdr3_aa: CASIRYNEQFF
v_call: TRBV9; d_call: -; clone_size: -; j_call: TRBJ1-2; cdr3_nt: TGTGCCAGCAGCGTCGGACAGAGCGGCTACACCTTC; cdr3_aa: CASSVGQSGYTF
v_call: TRBV5-1; d_call: TRBD1; clone_size: -; j_call: TRBJ1-2; cdr3_nt: TGCGCCAGCAGCGGACAGGGACAGCAAAGCTATGGCTACACCTTC; cdr3_aa: CASSGQGQQSYGYTF
v_call: TRBV6-5; d_call: -; clone_size: -; j_call: TRBJ2-3; cdr3_nt: TGTGCCAGCAGTTACGGGCAGGGGACGCAGTATTTT; cdr3_aa: CASSYGQGTQYF
v_call: TRBV25-1; d_call: -; clone_size: -; j_call: TRBJ2-7; cdr3_nt: TGTGCCAGCAGTGAATCAGGCTCCTACGAGCAGTACTTC; cdr3_aa: CASSESGSYEQYF
v_call: TRBV28; d_call: -; clone_size: -; j_call: TRBJ2-7; cdr3_nt: TGTGCCAGCGGTTCTCCGGGACAGAGACTAGAGGAAGTCGACGAGCAGTACTTC; cdr3_aa: CASGSPGQRLEEVDEQYF
v_call: TRBV2; d_call: -; clone_size: -; j_call: TRBJ2-3; cdr3_nt: TGTGCCAGCTTACGCGCCATAACAGATACGCAGTATTTT; cdr3_aa: CASLRAITDTQYF
v_call: TRBV19; d_call: -; clone_size: -; j_call: TRBJ2-1; cdr3_nt: TGTGCCAGTAGCGCGGGCCAGCCCGGGGGTGAGCAGTTCTTC; cdr3_aa: CASSAGQPGGEQFF
v_call: TRBV28; d_call: TRBD1; clone_size: -; j_call: TRBJ1-1; cdr3_nt: TGTGCCAGCAGTTTCGTCACGATCCCGGGACAGGGGGACACTGAAGCTTTCTTT; cdr3_aa: CASSFVTIPGQGDTEAFF
v_call: TRBV27; d_call: -; clone_size: -; j_call: TRBJ1-1; cdr3_nt: TGTGCCAGCAGTTTATCGGTGGACCAGGGAAACACTGAAGCTTTCTTT; cdr3_aa: CASSLSVDQGNTEAFF
v_call: TRBV28; d_call: -; clone_size: -; j_call: TRBJ2-7; cdr3_nt: TGTGCCAGCAGTCTCAGGGTAGGCGAGCAGTACTTC; cdr3_aa: CASSLRVGEQYF
v_call: TRBV7-2; d_call: -; clone_size: -; j_call: TRBJ1-5; cdr3_nt: TGTGCCAGCAGCGAGCAGGGAGGGCAGCCCCAGCATTTT; cdr3_aa: CASSEQGGQPQHF
v_call: TRBV5-1; d_call: TRBD1; clone_size: -; j_call: TRBJ1-1; cdr3_nt: TGCGCCAGCAGCTTCTCAGGGGGCACTGAAGCTTTCTTT; cdr3_aa: CASSFSGGTEAFF
v_call: TRBV29-1; d_call: TRBD1; clone_size: -; j_call: TRBJ2-1; cdr3_nt: TGCAGCGTTGTATCGGACAGGGGCGTCGGGGGCTCCTACAATGAGCAGTTCTTC; cdr3_aa: CSVVSDRGVGGSYNEQFF
v_call: TRBV27; d_call: -; clone_size: -; j_call: TRBJ2-7; cdr3_nt: TGTGCCAGCAGTCGGATTAGGGGCGAGCAGTACTTC; cdr3_aa: CASSRIRGEQYF
v_call: TRBV19; d_call: -; clone_size: -; j_call: TRBJ2-2; cdr3_nt: TGTGCCAGGGGACACCCCGGGGAGCTGTTTTTT; cdr3_aa: CARGHPGELFF
v_call: TRBV6-8; d_call: TRBD2; clone_size: -; j_call: TRBJ2-2; cdr3_nt: TGTGCCAGCAGATCCAGCGTCCCGGGAGGTCGATGGACCGGGGAGCTGTTTTTT; cdr3_aa: CASRSSVPGGRWTGELFF
v_call: TRBV10-3; d_call: TRBD1; clone_size: -; j_call: TRBJ2-7; cdr3_nt: TGTGCCGTAAGGGGGCAGTTGATCTCCTACGAGCAGTACTTC; cdr3_aa: CAVRGQLISYEQYF